What follows describes a single T cell receptor beta chain. Antigen specificity is unknown. 60 Vbeta and 13 Jbeta primers were used in PCR. The table came from immunoSEQ multiplex PCR; TCRdb's copy has only in-frame clones and leaves some out. The sample has over 20,000 clones, about two thirds seen once; the top ten hold 4% to 4.5%. The data stem from a study of cytomegalovirus exposure and HLA in healthy donors. Whole-study findings and limits: Across donors, most TCRs were seen rarely, yet some public ones were widespread.

The CDR3 extends over 13 amino acids. Germline V gene data show CDR1 as SEHNR and CDR2 as FQNEAQ (reference sequence). V dropped 5 bases and J dropped 4 bases, with 12 bases sitting between them. Input material: PBMCs. The chain combines TRBV7-9 with TRBJ2-7; maybe TRBD1 (6 bases). The receptor's source is a woman aged 45-65 years in good health and CMV-seronegative. CDR3 sequence (DNA): TGTGCCAGCAGCCCGGACAGCTATTACGAGCAGTACTTC. This sequence encodes CASSPDSYYEQYF.